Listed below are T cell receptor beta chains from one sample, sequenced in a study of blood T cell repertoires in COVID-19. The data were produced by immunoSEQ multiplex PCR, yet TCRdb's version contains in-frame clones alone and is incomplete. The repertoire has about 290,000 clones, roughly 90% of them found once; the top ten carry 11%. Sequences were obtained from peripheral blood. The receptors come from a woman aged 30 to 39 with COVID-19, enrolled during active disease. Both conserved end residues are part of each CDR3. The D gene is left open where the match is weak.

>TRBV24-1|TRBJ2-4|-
CATSDAPTRNIQYF
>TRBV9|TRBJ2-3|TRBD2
CASSAQNIAGGLTDTQYF
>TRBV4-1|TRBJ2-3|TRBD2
CASTPEPRGGSTDTQYF
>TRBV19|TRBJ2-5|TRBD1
CASSQDRGEETQYF
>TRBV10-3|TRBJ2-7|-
CAISPSTGSGKEQYF
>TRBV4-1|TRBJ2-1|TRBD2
CASSHLSGGTYNEQFF
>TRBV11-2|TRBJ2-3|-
CASSLGRVRTDTQYF
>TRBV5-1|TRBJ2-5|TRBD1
CASSRWTGRETQYF
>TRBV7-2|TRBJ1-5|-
CASSLSFGRQDQPQHF
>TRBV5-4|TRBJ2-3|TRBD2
CASSRTSGGVGDTQYF
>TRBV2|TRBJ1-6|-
CASSVLRPRGYSPLHF
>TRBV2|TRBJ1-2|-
CASSPQGYGYTF
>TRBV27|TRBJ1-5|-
CASYGIEGEPNQPQHF
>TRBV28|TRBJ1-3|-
CASSLGNAYSGNTIYF
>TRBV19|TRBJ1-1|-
CASSISGPGEAFF
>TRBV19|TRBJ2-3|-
CASSIGTGYSTDTQYF
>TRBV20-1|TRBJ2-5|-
CSASLPSGAGETQYF
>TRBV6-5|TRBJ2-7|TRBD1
CASSYSTGGGYEQYF
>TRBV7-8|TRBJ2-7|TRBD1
CASSLVGQGRYEQYF
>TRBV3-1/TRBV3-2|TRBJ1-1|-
CASSQDVDNLNTEAFF
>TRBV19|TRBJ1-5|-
CASSWGSGGNQPQHF
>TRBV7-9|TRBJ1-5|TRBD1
CASSSDRTNQPQHF
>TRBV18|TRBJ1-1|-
CASSPVRTGRFGHEAFF
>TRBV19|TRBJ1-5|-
CASSMPGHNPQHF
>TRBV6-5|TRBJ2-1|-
CASSYGGQWGVYEQFF
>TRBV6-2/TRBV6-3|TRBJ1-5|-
CASSRWGQGNQPQHF
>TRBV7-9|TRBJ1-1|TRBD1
CASSLKDRVGNTEAFF
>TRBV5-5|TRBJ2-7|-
CASSYGGLYEQYF
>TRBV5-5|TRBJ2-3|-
CASSSSTDTQYF
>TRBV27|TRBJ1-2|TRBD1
CASSTGQGYYGYTF
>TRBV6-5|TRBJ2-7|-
CASSYSYRGGYEQYF
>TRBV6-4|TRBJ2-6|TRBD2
CASSEGSGGAGANVLTF
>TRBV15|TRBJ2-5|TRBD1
CATIEIGQGIGETQYF
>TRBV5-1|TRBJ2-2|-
CASSLAASAGTGELFF
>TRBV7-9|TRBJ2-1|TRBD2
CASSPGGLASYNEQFF
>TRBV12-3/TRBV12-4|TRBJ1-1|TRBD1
CASKGQGTEAFF
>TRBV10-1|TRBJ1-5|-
CAARVLPQHF
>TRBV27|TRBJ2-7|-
CASSSTGGPYEQYF
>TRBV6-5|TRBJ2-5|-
CASSYSKTPQYF
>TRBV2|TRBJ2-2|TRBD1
CASSEGTGGHTGELFF
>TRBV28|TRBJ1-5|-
CASSRIQAKAQPQHF
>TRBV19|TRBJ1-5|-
CASSRTSSNQPQHF
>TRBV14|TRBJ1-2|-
CASSQTGSGGYTF
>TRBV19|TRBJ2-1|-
CASSTGHSEFF
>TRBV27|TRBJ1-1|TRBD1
CASSFSTGAEAFF
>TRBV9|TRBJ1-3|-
CASSGSIWGGESTIYF
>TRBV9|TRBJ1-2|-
CASDTGNYGYTF
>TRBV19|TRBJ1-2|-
CASRAGMGGYTF
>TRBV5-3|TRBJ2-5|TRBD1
CARSSRDRGQETQYF
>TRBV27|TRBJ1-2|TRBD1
CASSLDRGLSNYGYTF